The rows below give T cell receptor beta chains drawn from one sample of a study of shared clonotypes between healthy human individuals. The repertoire was sequenced with immunoSEQ multiplex PCR; TCRdb's copy has only in-frame clones and lacks some. The sample includes around 2.1 million clones, roughly 95% seen only once; the top ten take around 0.13%. Sequenced: naive CD4+ T cells sorted from blood. These receptors were obtained from a man in his late teens or twenties in good health. Each CDR3 is given with its conserved first and last residue. D genes are given only for firm matches. Where a row states a size, it is once, few, many or the class of an expanded clone; other rows omit it.

CDR3 protein | CDR3 DNA | V gene | clone size | J gene | D gene
CASSSDRENTEAFF | TGTGCCAGCAGCTCGGACAGGGAGAACACTGAAGCTTTCTTT | TRBV11-3 | once | TRBJ1-1 | TRBD1
CASSPPGTANYGYTF | TGTGCCAGCTCACCGCCCGGGACGGCTAACTATGGCTACACCTTC | TRBV18 | once | TRBJ1-2 | -
CASSSRQVQTNYGYTF | TGTGCCAGCAGCTCCAGGCAAGTACAGACCAACTATGGCTACACCTTC | TRBV7-2 | - | TRBJ1-2 | -
CAWSVAPVKGQYF | TGTGCCTGGAGTGTAGCCCCCGTGAAGGGGCAGTACTTC | TRBV30 | - | TRBJ2-7 | -
CASSQDLTGGPGDTQYF | TGCGCCAGCAGCCAAGATTTAACGGGAGGGCCTGGAGATACGCAGTATTTT | TRBV4-1 | - | TRBJ2-3 | TRBD2
CASSLEPGRTETQYF | TGTGCCAGCAGCTTGGAACCGGGGCGAACGGAGACCCAGTACTTC | TRBV5-4 | - | TRBJ2-5 | -
CASSPSRDRTTYEQYF | TGTGCCAGCTCACCCTCCCGGGACAGGACCACATACGAGCAGTACTTC | TRBV18 | - | TRBJ2-7 | TRBD1
CASSLLAQRNNEQFF | TGTGCCAGCAGTTTATTGGCTCAGAGGAACAATGAGCAGTTCTTC | TRBV27 | - | TRBJ2-1 | -
CASSHEGATRAEQFF | TGCGCCAGCAGCCACGAGGGGGCCACACGGGCTGAGCAGTTCTTC | TRBV4-3 | - | TRBJ2-1 | TRBD1
CASSPDGQSYGYTF | TGTGCCAGCTCACCCGACGGACAGAGCTATGGCTACACCTTC | TRBV18 | - | TRBJ1-2 | -
CASSLFAGGIQETQYF | TGCGCCAGCAGCTTGTTTGCGGGAGGGATCCAAGAGACCCAGTACTTC | TRBV5-1 | - | TRBJ2-5 | TRBD2
CASSLAGQPQHF | TGTGCCAGCAGCTTGGCCGGCCAGCCCCAGCATTTT | TRBV5-6 | - | TRBJ1-5 | -
CASSQQGDTEAFF | TGTGCCAGCAGCCAACAGGGCGACACTGAAGCTTTCTTT | TRBV7-3 | - | TRBJ1-1 | -
CASRSGGGRLNYGYTF | TGTGCCAGCAGGAGCGGTGGCGGCAGACTGAACTATGGCTACACCTTC | TRBV28 | - | TRBJ1-2 | -
CAIAWRRGGLDTQYF | TGTGCCATCGCGTGGCGGCGGGGGGGCCTCGATACGCAGTATTTT | TRBV6-6 | - | TRBJ2-3 | TRBD2
CAISGGTGDWTQYF | TGTGCCATCAGTGGAGGGACAGGTGACTGGACCCAGTACTTC | TRBV10-3 | - | TRBJ2-5 | TRBD1
CASSDGTRRSDTQYF | TGTGCCAGCAGTGACGGGACCCGAAGATCAGATACGCAGTATTTT | TRBV2 | - | TRBJ2-3 | -
CASSYSGYNEQFF | TGTGCCAGCAGTTATTCCGGCTACAATGAGCAGTTCTTC | TRBV6-5 | - | TRBJ2-1 | -
CAGRQGSSGNTIYF | TGTGCCGGCCGGCAAGGGAGCTCTGGAAACACCATATATTTT | TRBV6-1 | - | TRBJ1-3 | -
CAWNQAGDGYTF | TGTGCCTGGAATCAGGCGGGGGATGGCTACACCTTC | TRBV30 | - | TRBJ1-2 | -
CASSQGLAGSYEQYF | TGCGCCAGCAGCCAGGGACTAGCGGGATCCTACGAGCAGTACTTC | TRBV4-1 | - | TRBJ2-7 | TRBD2